One T cell receptor (beta chain) is described in this entry. The antigen is undetermined. A read error may explain this, as a much larger clone is one base away. The CDR3 sequence is 16 residues long. Trimming stripped 5 bases from V and 1 base from J, with 18 bases between. In germline, CDR1 is MDHEN, CDR2 SYDVKM. The data were taken from a study of regulatory T cells in long-lasting Graves disease. Study at large: For under 3 months, newly diagnosed Graves' patients had been taking antithyroid drugs. Study conclusions and caveats: Persistent patients shared some 2,500 public clonotypes among themselves. Newly diagnosed patients shared fewer, at around 970. Patients with persistent disease showed a bias toward TRBV28, TRBJ1-2 and TRBJ2-5.

The authors built TCR beta libraries using iRepertoire HTBI primers and Arm-PCR of CDR3 regions. One entry per CDR3 protein results from TCRdb running MiXCR on the multiplex PCR reads. Of 580,000 or so distinct CDR3 sequences in the sample, about 15% were seen once. Time point defined: newly diagnosed GD, antithyroid drugs for less than 3 months. There was RNA extracted from PBMCs, and the TCR library was made from it. A further study also used this sample, focusing on T cells in Graves' hyperthyroidism and ophthalmopathy.

This sequence joins TRBV28 and TRBJ2-7; the D is unclear. Material: peripheral blood mononuclear cells (PBMCs), obtained at new diagnosis, from a patient treated with antithyroid drugs. This TCR was sampled from a man younger than 35 with Graves disease. Here the CDR3 reads CASSTLGGLNSYEQYF. CDR3 coding DNA: TGTGCCAGCAGTACCCTGGGTGGGCTCAATTCCTACGAGCAGTACTTC.